One TCR beta chain is described in this entry. The source of the sample is a study of blood T cell repertoires in COVID-19. Study-wide context: Donors in the United States, Italy and Spain gave samples during acute or convalescent COVID-19. Nucleic acid was either cDNA or gDNA, and it came from T cells, B-cell-depleted T cells, or PBMCs.

In the original analysis: Amplification with reference gene primers provided the estimates of nucleated cell counts. Sequenced by immunoSEQ multiplex PCR; TCRdb stores in-frame clones only, minus some. For V, J and clone size, that table is used; D and trimming come from the DNA. This sample has more than 85,000 clones; about 80% occur once, and the top ten carry 3% to 4%. CDR3 length: 15 residues. Trimming removed 4 bases at V and 10 bases at J, with 19 bases between. Germline assignment: CDR1 KGHDR and CDR2 SFDVKD. The receptor was isolated from a woman of 80 years or more with acute or convalescent COVID-19. The V and J genes are TRBV24-1 and TRBJ2-1; unclear D gene. The sequenced sample consisted of peripheral blood. In DNA, the CDR3 is TGTGCCACCAGTGACCCCAGCGTGATCCCGTCGGAGCAGTTCTTC. This sequence encodes CATSDPSVIPSEQFF.